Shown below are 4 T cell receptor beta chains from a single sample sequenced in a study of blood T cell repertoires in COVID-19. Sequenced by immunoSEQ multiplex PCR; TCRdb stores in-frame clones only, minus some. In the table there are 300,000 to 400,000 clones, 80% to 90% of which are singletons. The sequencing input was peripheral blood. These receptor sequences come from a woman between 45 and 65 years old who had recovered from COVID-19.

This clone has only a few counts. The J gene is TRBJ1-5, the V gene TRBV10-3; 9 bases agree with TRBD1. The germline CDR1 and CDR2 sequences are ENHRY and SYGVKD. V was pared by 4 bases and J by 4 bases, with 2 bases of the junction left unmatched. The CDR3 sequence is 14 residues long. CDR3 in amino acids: CAISGTGANQPQHF. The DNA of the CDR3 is TGTGCCATCAGTGGGACAGGGGCTAATCAGCCCCAGCATTTT.

CDR3 nucleotide sequence: TGCGCCAGCAGCTTGGAGGGGGCGGCGGAAGCTTTCTTT. It is translated as CASSLEGAAEAFF. This sequence joins TRBV5-1 and TRBJ1-1, with 7 positions matching TRBD1. J lost 8 bases, V lost 0 bases, and 4 bases had no gene match. Per germline, CDR1 SGHRS and CDR2 YFSETQ. The CDR3 sequence is 13 residues long.

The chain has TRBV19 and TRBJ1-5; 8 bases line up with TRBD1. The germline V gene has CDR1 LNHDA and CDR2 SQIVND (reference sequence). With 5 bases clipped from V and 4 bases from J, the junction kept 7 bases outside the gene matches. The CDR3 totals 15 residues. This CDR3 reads CASSPDRERNQPQHF. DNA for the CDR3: TGTGCCAGTAGTCCGGACAGGGAACGAAATCAGCCCCAGCATTTT.

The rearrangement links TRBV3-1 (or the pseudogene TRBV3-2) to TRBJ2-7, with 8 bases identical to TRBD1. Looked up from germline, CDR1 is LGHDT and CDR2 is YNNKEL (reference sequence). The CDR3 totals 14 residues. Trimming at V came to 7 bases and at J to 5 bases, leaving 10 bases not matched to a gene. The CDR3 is CASTKTGAANEQYF. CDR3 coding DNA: TGTGCCAGCACCAAGACAGGGGCGGCCAACGAGCAGTACTTC.